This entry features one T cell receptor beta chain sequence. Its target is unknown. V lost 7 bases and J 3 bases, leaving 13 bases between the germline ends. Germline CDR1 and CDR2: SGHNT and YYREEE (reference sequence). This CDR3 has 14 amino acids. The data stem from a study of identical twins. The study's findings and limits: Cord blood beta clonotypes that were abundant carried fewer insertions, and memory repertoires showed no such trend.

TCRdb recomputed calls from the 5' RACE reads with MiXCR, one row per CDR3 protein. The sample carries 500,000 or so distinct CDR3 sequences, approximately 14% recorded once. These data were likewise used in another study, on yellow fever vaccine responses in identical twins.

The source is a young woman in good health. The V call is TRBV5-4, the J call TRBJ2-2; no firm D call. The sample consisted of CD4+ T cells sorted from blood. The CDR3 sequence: CASGTEADTGELFF. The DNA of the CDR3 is TGTGCCAGCGGTACTGAGGCGGACACCGGGGAGCTGTTTTTT.